The following is a TCR beta chain sequence with its context. One end of the junction varies from germline; a read error may be responsible. CDR1 and CDR2 from the germline V gene are MNHEY and SMNVEV (reference sequence). The CDR3 is made up of 13 amino acids. This sample is part of a study of molecular identifiers for immune sequencing clone quantification. Each CDR3 protein is one row after TCRdb ran MiXCR on the PCR reads. The table lists around 460,000 distinct CDR3 sequences, around 23% of them singletons. What was sequenced was naive CD8+ T cells from blood, with Jurkat cell RNA spiked in. Indicated subset: FACS-sorted CD8+CD4-CCR7+CD45RA+ naive T cells. V gene TRBV27 combines with J gene TRBJ2-7; D perhaps matches TRBD1 (5 bases). The sequence derives from a human donor in good health. Some libraries in this study had Jurkat cell RNA spiked in. DNA of the CDR3: TGTGCCCGCAGTTCTAGTGGGGCCTACGCGCAGTACTTC. Protein: CARSSSGAYAQYF.